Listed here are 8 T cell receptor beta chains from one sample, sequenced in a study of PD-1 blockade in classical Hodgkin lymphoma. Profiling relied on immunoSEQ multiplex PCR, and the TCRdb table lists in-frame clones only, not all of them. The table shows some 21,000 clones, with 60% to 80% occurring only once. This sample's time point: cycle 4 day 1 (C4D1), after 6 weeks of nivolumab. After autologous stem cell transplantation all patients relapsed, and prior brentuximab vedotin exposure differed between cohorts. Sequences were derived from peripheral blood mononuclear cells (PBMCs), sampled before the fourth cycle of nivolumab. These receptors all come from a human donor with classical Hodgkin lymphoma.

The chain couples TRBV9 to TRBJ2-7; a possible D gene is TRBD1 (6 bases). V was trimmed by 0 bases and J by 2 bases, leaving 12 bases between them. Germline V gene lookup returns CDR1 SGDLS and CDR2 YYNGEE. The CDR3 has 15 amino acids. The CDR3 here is CASSVGGLGAYEQYF. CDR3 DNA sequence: TGTGCCAGCAGCGTAGGGGGGCTAGGGGCCTACGAGCAGTACTTC.

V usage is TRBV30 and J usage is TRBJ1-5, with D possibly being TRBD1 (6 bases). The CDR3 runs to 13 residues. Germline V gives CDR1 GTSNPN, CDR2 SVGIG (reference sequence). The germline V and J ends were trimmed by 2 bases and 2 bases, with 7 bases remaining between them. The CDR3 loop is CAWSSGGNQPQHF. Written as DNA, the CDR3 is TGTGCCTGGAGTTCAGGGGGCAATCAGCCCCAGCATTTT.

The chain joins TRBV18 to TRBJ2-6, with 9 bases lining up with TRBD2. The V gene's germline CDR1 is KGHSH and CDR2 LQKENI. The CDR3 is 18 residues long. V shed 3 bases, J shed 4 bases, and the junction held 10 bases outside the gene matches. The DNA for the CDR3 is TGTGCCAGCTCACCCACCCTTAGCGGGGGAGTAGGGGCCAACGTCCTGACTTTC. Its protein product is CASSPTLSGGVGANVLTF. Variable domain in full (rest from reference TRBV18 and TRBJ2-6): NAGVMQNPRHLVRRRGQEARLRCSPMKGHSHVYWYRQLPEEGLKFMVYLQKENIIDESGMPKERFSAEFPKEGPSILRIQQVVRGDSAAYFCASSPTLSGGVGANVLTFGAGSRLTVL.

This chain's CDR3 is CASSEARGSGGYTF. The DNA for the CDR3 is TGTGCCAGCAGTGAAGCTCGGGGGAGTGGGGGCTACACCTTC. V gene TRBV2 combines with J gene TRBJ1-2; D possibly corresponds to TRBD1 (5 bases). Germline values: CDR1 SNHLY, CDR2 FYNNEI. This CDR3 comprises 14 residues. Trimming took 0 bases from V and 8 from J, leaving 13 bases between them.

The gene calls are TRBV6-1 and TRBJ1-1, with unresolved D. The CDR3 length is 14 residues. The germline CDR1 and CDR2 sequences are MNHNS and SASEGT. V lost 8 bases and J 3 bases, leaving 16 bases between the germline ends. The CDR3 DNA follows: TGTGCCAGCCCCGCCGGGCCTGGGGACACTGAAGCTTTCTTT. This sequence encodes CASPAGPGDTEAFF.

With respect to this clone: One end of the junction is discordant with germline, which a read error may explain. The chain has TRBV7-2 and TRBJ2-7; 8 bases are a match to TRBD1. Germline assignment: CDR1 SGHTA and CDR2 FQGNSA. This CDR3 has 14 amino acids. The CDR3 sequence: CASRSGTGNYEQHF. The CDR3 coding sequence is TGTGCCAGCAGGTCCGGGACAGGAAATTACGAGCAGCACTTC. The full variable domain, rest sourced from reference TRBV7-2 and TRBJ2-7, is GAGVSQSPSNKVTEKGKDVELRCDPISGHTALYWYRQSLGQGLEFLIYFQGNSAPDKSGLPSDRFSAERTGGSVSTLTIQRTQQEDSAVYLCASRSGTGNYEQHFGPGTRLTVT.

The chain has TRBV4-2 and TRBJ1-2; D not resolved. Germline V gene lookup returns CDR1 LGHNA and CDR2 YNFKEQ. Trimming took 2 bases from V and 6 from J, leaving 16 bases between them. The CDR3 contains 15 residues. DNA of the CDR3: TGTGCCAGCAGCCAACCCGACCTAGGGCTGAATGGCTACACCTTC. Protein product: CASSQPDLGLNGYTF.

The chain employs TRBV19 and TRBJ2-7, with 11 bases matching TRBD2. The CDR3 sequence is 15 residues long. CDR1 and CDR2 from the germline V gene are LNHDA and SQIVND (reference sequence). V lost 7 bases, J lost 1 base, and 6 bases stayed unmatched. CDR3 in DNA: TGTGCCAGTAAACCTACTAGCGGGAGTTCCTACGAGCAGTACTTC. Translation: CASKPTSGSSYEQYF. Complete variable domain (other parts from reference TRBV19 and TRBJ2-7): DGGITQSPKYLFRKEGQNVTLSCEQNLNHDAMYWYRQDPGQGLRLIYYSQIVNDFQKGDIAEGYSVSREKKESFPLTVTSAQKNPTAFYLCASKPTSGSSYEQYFGPGTRLTVT.